The 9 T cell receptor beta chains listed next were all sequenced from one sample in a study of early T cells in non-severe SARS-CoV-2 infection. TCRdb reprocessed the 5' RACE reads with MiXCR, giving one entry per CDR3 protein. This sample carries around 58,000 distinct CDR3 sequences, approximately 12% of them seen once, and the ten largest clones take 8% to 10%. Sequencing was done on a sample of whole blood. The receptors stem from an adult who was a healthcare worker with PCR-confirmed SARS-CoV-2 infection or an uninfected control (not recorded which).

This clonotype was detected ten times or more. This chain uses TRBV2 with TRBJ1-1; the D is unclear. The germline V gene has CDR1 SNHLY and CDR2 FYNNEI. V lost 7 bases to trimming and J lost 1 base, with 10 bases between them. This CDR3 contains 13 residues. Here the CDR3 reads CASKYSRNTEAFF. Written as DNA, the CDR3 is TGTGCCAGCAAGTACTCGAGGAACACTGAAGCTTTCTTT.

This clonotype was observed at least ten times. This CDR3 is CASSTQGGKLFF. The CDR3 nucleotides read TGTGCCAGCAGCACTCAAGGAGGAAAACTGTTTTTT. The rearrangement joins TRBV12-3 or TRBV12-4 to TRBJ1-4; D gene unclear. Trimming shortened V by 6 bases and J by 10 bases, and 12 bases separated the two germline ends. CDR3 length: 12 residues.

The sample holds many counts of this clonotype. CDR3 nucleotides: TGTGCCAGCAGCTTAGTTCGAGCGGGGTCGGATGAGCAGTTCTTC. Its translation: CASSLVRAGSDEQFF. V and J are TRBV7-3 and TRBJ2-1; TRBD2 agrees at 7 bases. The V segment lost 2 bases and the J segment 8 bases; nucleotides outside the gene matches: 9. The CDR3 length is 15 residues. The germline gives CDR1 SGHTA, CDR2 FQGTGA.

Here the CDR3 DNA reads TGTGCCAGCAGCCGACAGGCCGTCGAAGCTTTCTTT. This codes for CASSRQAVEAFF. The rearrangement joins TRBV7-9 to TRBJ1-1; a possible D gene is TRBD1 (6 bases). The CDR3 length is 12 residues. Germline lookup yields CDR1 SEHNR and CDR2 FQNEAQ (reference sequence). V shed 5 bases and J shed 8 bases, with 12 bases lying between them.

The sample holds a few counts of this clonotype. The chain employs TRBV19 and TRBJ1-2; D gene ambiguous. Germline CDR1 reads LNHDA; CDR2 reads SQIVND (reference sequence). CDR3 length: 12 residues. V was pared by 4 bases and J by 6 bases, with 9 bases between. CDR3 sequence reads: CASSSQGDGYTF. CDR3 DNA sequence: TGTGCCAGTAGTAGCCAAGGAGATGGCTACACCTTC.

J is TRBJ2-1 and V is TRBV11-2; 13 bases map to TRBD2. Germline CDR1 and CDR2: SGHAT and FQNNGV. This CDR3 comprises 16 residues. Losses at the gene ends were 2 bases for V and 7 bases for J; bases not matched to a gene: 5. Here the CDR3 reads CASSLSLGLAGNEQFF. CDR3 nucleotide sequence: TGTGCCAGCAGCTTATCGCTGGGACTAGCGGGAAATGAGCAGTTCTTC.

The CDR3 spells CASSWTGEDTEAFF. The CDR3 DNA follows: TGTGCCAGCAGCTGGACAGGGGAGGACACTGAAGCTTTCTTT. The chain recombines TRBV11-2 with TRBJ1-1; 9 bases are shared with TRBD1. There are 14 residues in the CDR3. Germline lookup yields CDR1 SGHAT and CDR2 FQNNGV. The V and J ends lost 4 bases and 3 bases, in that order; junction bases with no gene match: 3.

This clonotype was detected a few times. The chain uses TRBV20-1 and TRBJ2-2; TRBD2 matches 14 bases. The CDR3 spans 16 residues. CDR1 and CDR2 from the germline V gene are DFQATT and SNEGSKA (reference sequence). V lost 1 base, J lost 3 bases, and 1 base stayed unmatched. The CDR3 DNA follows: TGCAGTGCTAGAGGACTAGCGGGAGGGCACACCGGGGAGCTGTTTTTT. Translated: CSARGLAGGHTGELFF.

There are many counts of this clonotype. V gene TRBV11-2 combines with J gene TRBJ2-1; 8 bases map to TRBD1. The CDR3 is made up of 16 amino acids. Germline V gene lookup returns CDR1 SGHAT and CDR2 FQNNGV. V lost 4 bases and J lost 5; bases outside the gene matches: 10. CDR3 DNA sequence: TGTGCCAGCAGCTGGGCAGGGGGCACGGGAAACAATGAGCAGTTCTTC. Encoded protein: CASSWAGGTGNNEQFF.